This entry lists 9 T cell receptor beta chains sequenced from one sample in a study of CD8 T cell repertoires and HIV-1 epitope variants. Clones were sequenced by immunoSEQ multiplex PCR, and TCRdb holds only the in-frame ones, with some missing. The table records about 95,000 clones, roughly 80% of them present only once. Sequencing input: uncultured baseline CD8+ T cells from peripheral blood mononuclear cells (PBMCs). The receptors here all came from a male donor with HIV.

The V gene is TRBV27, the J gene TRBJ1-5; D is uncertain. This CDR3 is 13 amino acids long. The germline V gene has CDR1 MNHEY and CDR2 SMNVEV (reference sequence). V was shortened by 3 bases and J by 5 bases, with 8 bases between the two germline ends. The CDR3 nucleotides are TGTGCCAGCAGTTTGACGGGTGATCAGCCCCAGCATTTT. The encoded protein is CASSLTGDQPQHF.

In this sample, this clone turned up once. The rearrangement links TRBV29-1 to TRBJ2-1, with TRBD1 identical over 7 bases. Germline V lookup: CDR1 SQVTM, CDR2 ANQGSEA. The CDR3 loop spans 16 amino acids. The junction had 16 bases not matched to a gene; V was cut back by 4 bases and J by 7 bases. CDR3: CSVVGVGGTGVNEQFF. The CDR3 region has the DNA TGCAGCGTTGTAGGAGTTGGGGGTACAGGGGTAAATGAGCAGTTCTTC.

About this clone itself: This sample also contains other DNA sequences that code for the same CDR3. The V call is TRBV30, the J call TRBJ1-1; 8 bases map to TRBD1. The trim removed 4 bases at V and 2 bases at J, leaving 6 bases unmatched. CDR3 length: 14 amino acids. Looked up from germline, CDR1 is GTSNPN and CDR2 is SVGIG (reference sequence). The chain's CDR3 is CAWTAGGVNTEAFF. CDR3 bases: TGTGCCTGGACCGCAGGGGGCGTAAACACTGAAGCTTTCTTT.

This chain uses TRBV6-1 with TRBJ2-1; D is possibly TRBD1 (6 bases). There are 15 residues in the CDR3. V lost 4 bases, J lost 2 bases, and 12 bases lay in between. Germline values: CDR1 MNHNS, CDR2 SASEGT. CDR3: CASSVGDIAYNEQFF. Written as DNA, the CDR3 is TGTGCCAGCAGTGTTGGGGACATAGCCTACAATGAGCAGTTCTTC.

The chain recombines TRBV5-6 with TRBJ2-1; a possible D gene is TRBD2 (6 bases). The CDR3 runs 17 residues. Germline V gives CDR1 SGHDT, CDR2 YYEEEE. The V end lost 5 bases, the J end lost 1 base, and 19 bases lay between the germline ends. The CDR3 DNA is TGTGCCAGCAGGAACTATGCGGGACTGCAATCCTACAATGAGCAGTTCTTC. This gives the protein CASRNYAGLQSYNEQFF.

The chain uses TRBV14 and TRBJ1-4, with 7 bases identical to TRBD1. The germline gives CDR1 SGHDN, CDR2 FVKESK. With 4 bases clipped from V and 6 bases from J, the junction kept 11 bases outside the gene matches. The CDR3 runs 16 residues. The chain's CDR3 is CASSPGTVLRDEKLFF. As DNA, the CDR3 is TGTGCCAGCAGCCCCGGGACAGTCCTACGGGATGAAAAACTGTTTTTT.

The chain recombines TRBV7-8 with TRBJ1-2, with D possibly TRBD1 on 6 matching bases. The V and J ends lost 1 base and 4 bases respectively, with 16 bases between them. Germline V lookup: CDR1 SGHVS, CDR2 FQNEAQ. The CDR3 contains 16 residues. CDR3: CASSLEVRGYSYGYTF. The CDR3, as DNA: TGTGCCAGCAGCTTAGAGGTCAGGGGATATAGCTATGGCTACACCTTC.

This clone was observed a handful of times. The CDR3 here is CASSSAGVLDTEAFF. In DNA, the CDR3 is TGTGCCAGCAGTTCGGCAGGGGTTTTGGACACTGAAGCTTTCTTT. The genes are TRBV6-5 and TRBJ1-1; D perhaps matches TRBD1 (6 bases). The CDR3 is made up of 15 amino acids. Germline CDR1 reads MNHEY; CDR2 reads SVGAGI. Trimming left V 4 bases short and J 3 bases short, with 15 bases between.

This clone was detected only once. The V and J genes are TRBV6-1 and TRBJ2-5; D is tentatively TRBD1 or TRBD2 (5 bases each). The ends were cut back, 7 bases at V and 2 bases at J, with 11 bases in the middle. In germline, CDR1 is MNHNS, CDR2 SASEGT. This CDR3 has 13 amino acids. CDR3 sequence: CASTVGPQETQYF. The CDR3 nucleotides are TGTGCCAGCACGGTGGGACCGCAAGAGACCCAGTACTTC.